This T cell receptor beta chain was sequenced for a study of cytomegalovirus exposure and HLA in healthy donors. Study-wide points: The study put roughly 160 TCR beta chains on its list as cytomegalovirus-associated. In an earlier analysis, in some 540 donors, most V segments appeared productive either ~90% or ~30% of the time. Researchers reported in a later analysis that a missense DCLRE1C variant was tied to TCR beta V- and J-gene trimming.

About this clone itself: Its target is not known.

It was with 60 Vbeta and 13 Jbeta primers that the PCR ran. Data came from immunoSEQ multiplex PCR; TCRdb stores just in-frame clones and leaves some out. The sample lists about 140,000 clones, about 80% occurring once. Germline loops: CDR1 MNHNS, CDR2 SASEGT. CDR3 length equals 12 residues. The receptor comes from a man aged 30 to 39 in good health and CMV-seronegative. This chain connects TRBV6-1 to TRBJ1-6; maybe TRBD1 (6 bases). The sequencing input was PBMCs. The CDR3 is CVSQGTNSPLHF. The CDR3 DNA follows: TGTGTCTCACAGGGAACGAATTCACCCCTCCACTTT.